These T cell receptor beta chains were read from a single sample in a study of CD8+ T cells in alopecia areata. Clones were sequenced by immunoSEQ multiplex PCR, and TCRdb holds only the in-frame ones, with some missing. The repertoire holds under 150,000 clones, with around three fifths as singletons. The starting material was CD4+ T cells sorted from blood, obtained at week 24, from a patient treated with tofacitinib. These receptors originate from a human donor with alopecia areata. The CDR3 runs from the conserved cysteine through the conserved F or W. A D gene is named only where the DNA matches it firmly. Clone size is not always given. Where it is, it says once, few, many or a class for expanded clones.

J	V	size	D	CDR3	DNA
TRBJ2-7	TRBV18	NA	NA	CASSPGQGMNEQYF	TGTGCCAGCTCACCGGGGCAGGGGATGAACGAGCAGTACTTC
TRBJ2-2	TRBV7-2	NA	NA	CASSLAGGPGTGELFF	TGTGCCAGCAGCTTAGCGGGGGGGCCGGGCACCGGGGAGCTGTTTTTT
TRBJ2-1	TRBV7-9	NA	TRBD2	CASKLAGGSYNEQFF	TGTGCCAGCAAACTAGCGGGGGGCTCCTACAATGAGCAGTTCTTC
TRBJ2-7	TRBV4-1	NA	NA	CASSQGLDVEQYF	TGCGCCAGCAGCCAAGGGCTTGATGTCGAGCAGTACTTC
TRBJ2-1	TRBV2	NA	NA	CASRRISGGFNEQFF	TGTGCCAGCAGAAGGATATCGGGTGGGTTCAATGAGCAGTTCTTC
TRBJ1-2	TRBV7-2	NA	NA	CASTLWSGDYGYTF	TGTGCCAGCACCTTATGGTCCGGGGACTATGGCTACACCTTC
TRBJ1-2	TRBV29-1	few	NA	CSVETGTPYGYTF	TGCAGCGTTGAAACCGGGACACCCTATGGCTACACCTTC
TRBJ1-1	TRBV20-1	NA	NA	CSAPINTEAFF	TGCAGTGCTCCGATAAACACTGAAGCTTTCTTT
TRBJ1-4	TRBV25-1	NA	NA	CASSGNTLLRGEKLFF	TGTGCCAGCAGTGGCAACACGCTCCTCCGCGGTGAAAAACTGTTTTTT
TRBJ2-3	TRBV4-1	NA	NA	CASSQDGRRLANDTQYF	TGCGCCAGCAGCCAAGATGGTCGCCGGCTAGCAAATGATACGCAGTATTTT
TRBJ2-6	TRBV7-9	few	NA	CASSLMSSGANVLTF	TGTGCCAGCAGCTTAATGAGTTCTGGGGCCAACGTCCTGACTTTC
TRBJ2-6	TRBV4-3	NA	TRBD2	CASSKSSGVFSGANVLTF	TGCGCCAGCAGCAAATCTAGCGGGGTGTTCTCTGGGGCCAACGTCCTGACTTTC
TRBJ1-2	TRBV30	NA	NA	CAWSVRYGYTF	TGTGCCTGGAGTGTACGTTATGGCTACACCTTC
TRBJ2-1	TRBV29-1	few	TRBD2	CSTQGGGSYNEQFF	TGCAGCACCCAGGGCGGGGGGTCGTACAATGAGCAGTTCTTC
TRBJ1-1	TRBV5-4	NA	TRBD1	CASSLGTGPIEAFF	TGTGCCAGCAGCTTGGGGACAGGGCCTATTGAAGCTTTCTTT
TRBJ2-3	TRBV7-2	NA	TRBD2	CASSSGLAGADTQYF	TGTGCCAGCAGCTCCGGACTAGCGGGGGCAGATACGCAGTATTTT
TRBJ2-2	TRBV9	NA	NA	CASSVGATGGHTGELFF	TGTGCCAGCAGCGTAGGGGCCACTGGCGGCCACACCGGGGAGCTGTTTTTT
TRBJ2-2	TRBV5-4	once	NA	CASSLSLGMETGELFF	TGTGCCAGCAGCTTGAGTCTGGGAATGGAAACCGGGGAGCTGTTTTTT
TRBJ1-2	TRBV4-3	NA	NA	CASSQVPQGSVDGYTF	TGCGCCAGCAGCCAAGTACCTCAGGGTTCGGTTGATGGCTACACCTTC
TRBJ1-2	TRBV6-5	NA	TRBD1	CASSSGQASYGYTF	TGTGCCAGCAGTTCAGGACAGGCTAGCTATGGCTACACCTTC
TRBJ2-5	TRBV7-9	few	NA	CASSLQGETQYF	TGTGCCAGCAGCTTGCAGGGGGAGACCCAGTACTTC
TRBJ2-7	TRBV5-6	NA	TRBD1	CASSFRDRDSYEQYF	TGTGCCAGCAGCTTCCGGGACAGGGATTCCTACGAGCAGTACTTC